A single sample is the source of the 6 T cell receptor beta chains below, sequenced in a study of CD8 T cells in ankylosing spondylitis. TCRdb used MiXCR to reprocess the 5' RACE reads, holding one entry per CDR3 protein. The data show fewer than 250,000 distinct CDR3 sequences, under 12% seen once. The sequenced sample consisted of blood, either unsorted or a sorted T cell fraction (not recorded which). The receptors come from a male donor with ankylosing spondylitis or in good health (not recorded which).

This clonotype was seen only a few times. The genes are TRBV23-1 and TRBJ2-1; no clear D. TRBV23-1 is filed as an ORF, its function uncertain. Trimming cost V 0 bases and J 4 bases, with 25 bases left between them. The CDR3 has 20 amino acids. The CDR3 DNA follows: TGCGCCAGCAGTCAATCGCAAGGAAAGGCTAGGAGCAATATATACAATGAGCAGTTCTTC. This translates into CASSQSQGKARSNIYNEQFF.

This clonotype was seen ten or more times. The V gene is TRBV5-1, the J gene TRBJ2-2; D uncertain. The V gene's germline CDR1 is SGHRS and CDR2 YFSETQ. With 0 bases removed from V and 4 bases from J, the gap between germline ends came to 4 bases. The CDR3 length is 13 residues. The CDR3 DNA reads as TGCGCCAGCAGCTTGGATGTCACCGGGGAGCTGTTTTTT. It yields the protein CASSLDVTGELFF.

Many counts were recorded for this clonotype. The chain recombines TRBV20-1 with TRBJ1-1, with 7 bases matching TRBD1. V gave up 6 bases and J gave up 4 bases; unmatched junction bases: 11. Per germline, CDR1 DFQATT and CDR2 SNEGSKA (reference sequence). CDR3 length: 14 residues. CDR3 nucleotide sequence: TGCAGTGCCGAGGGGGAGGGGGCGAGCACTGAAGCTTTCTTT. Translating gives CSAEGEGASTEAFF.

CDR3 nucleotides: TGTGCCAGCAGAAAGACGACAACTGAAGCTTTCTTT. It translates to CASRKTTTEAFF. This chain uses TRBV3-1 with TRBJ1-1; D remains ambiguous. The CDR3 has 12 amino acids. The V gene lost 6 bases and the J gene lost 5 bases, with 10 bases spanning the gap. Germline values: CDR1 LGHDT, CDR2 YNNKEL (reference sequence).

The sample holds many counts of this clonotype. The CDR3 here is CASSPEWGTSVDTQYF. CDR3 DNA sequence: TGTGCCAGCAGCCCGGAATGGGGGACTAGCGTAGATACGCAGTATTTT. This chain links TRBV11-2 with TRBJ2-3, with TRBD2 matching 10 bases. Germline CDR1 SGHAT, CDR2 FQNNGV. This CDR3 spans 16 amino acids. V gave up 5 bases and J gave up 5 bases; unmatched junction bases: 10.

At least ten counts were recorded for this clonotype. CDR3 region: CASSLNPGTNGELFF. In DNA form, the CDR3 reads TGTGCCAGCAGCCTCAATCCCGGGACCAACGGGGAGCTGTTTTTT. The chain joins TRBV4-2 to TRBJ2-2; D may match TRBD1 or TRBD2 (5 bases each). Trimming removed 4 bases at V and 7 bases at J, with 16 bases between. Germline CDR1 is LGHNA and CDR2 is YNFKEQ. The CDR3 spans 15 residues.